The 26 T cell receptor beta chains listed next were all sequenced from one sample in a study of blood T cell repertoires in COVID-19. The method was immunoSEQ multiplex PCR; TCRdb's version includes in-frame clones alone and lacks a portion of them. The sample carries about 120,000 clones, less than 90% recorded once. Sequencing used PBMCs or T cells enriched from blood (not recorded which). The receptors shown here come from a woman aged 25 to 39 who had recovered from COVID-19.

The V gene is TRBV11-2, the J gene TRBJ2-1, with 7 bases aligning to TRBD2. The CDR3 has 14 amino acids. In germline, CDR1 is SGHAT, CDR2 FQNNGV. V dropped 5 bases and J dropped 1; count of bases not matched to a gene: 2. CDR3 nucleotide sequence: TGTGCCAGCAGCCTCGGGGGGTCCTACAATGAGCAGTTCTTC. It is translated as CASSLGGSYNEQFF.

This clone was counted between two and nine times. CDR3 sequence reads: CAWSITHANTEAFF. The CDR3 DNA is TGTGCCTGGAGTATAACACACGCGAACACTGAAGCTTTCTTT. This sequence joins TRBV30 and TRBJ1-1; D uncertain. CDR3 length equals 14 residues. Germline V CDR1 and CDR2: GTSNPN, SVGIG (reference sequence). V lost 2 bases to trimming and J lost 1 base, with 11 bases between them.

V is TRBV4-3 and J is TRBJ2-1; TRBD1 might be the D (6 bases). This CDR3 contains 17 residues. V was trimmed by 0 bases and J by 4 bases, leaving 16 bases between them. Germline CDR1 and CDR2: LGHNA and YSLEER. This chain's CDR3 is CASSQDGAGAAYNEQFF. For the CDR3, the DNA is TGCGCCAGCAGCCAAGATGGGGCAGGGGCGGCTTACAATGAGCAGTTCTTC.

The sample holds one count of this clone. The chain is built from TRBV24-1 and TRBJ1-5, with TRBD1 as a possible D gene (6 bases). The germline gives CDR1 KGHDR, CDR2 SFDVKD. V shed 9 bases and J shed 7 bases, with 24 bases lying between them. The CDR3 is 16 residues long. CDR3 coding DNA: TGTGCCACCGGACCACTACTACAGGACAGTCGGCAGCCCCAGCATTTT. Residues: CATGPLLQDSRQPQHF.

The table lists this clone with a few counts. This chain connects TRBV4-3 to TRBJ2-3; TRBD1 matches at 8 bases. Germline values: CDR1 LGHNA, CDR2 YSLEER. The CDR3 covers 17 residues. Trimming at V came to 0 bases and at J to 1 base, leaving 6 bases not matched to a gene. As DNA, the CDR3 is TGCGCCAGCAGCCAAGACCCGACAGGGGACGGCACAGATACGCAGTATTTT. This sequence encodes CASSQDPTGDGTDTQYF.

The J gene is TRBJ2-7, the V gene TRBV27; D is possibly TRBD2 (6 bases). This CDR3 region has 16 residues. Germline V CDR1 and CDR2: MNHEY, SMNVEV (reference sequence). The V and J ends lost 6 bases and 5 bases respectively, with 23 bases between them. As DNA, the CDR3 is TGTGCCAGCAGCAAACGGGGTGGACAAGCGGGCAACGAGCAGTACTTC. Protein product: CASSKRGGQAGNEQYF.

V gene TRBV7-9 combines with J gene TRBJ2-3; D might be TRBD2 (6 bases). Trimming took 5 bases from V and 0 from J, leaving 18 bases between them. Germline V gives CDR1 SEHNR, CDR2 FQNEAQ (reference sequence). The CDR3 extends over 17 amino acids. Written as DNA, the CDR3 is TGTGCCAGCAGCCCCAGCGGGCGCCCCTCTAGCACAGATACGCAGTATTTT. Residues: CASSPSGRPSSTDTQYF.

The rearrangement uses TRBV13 and TRBJ2-5, with 12 bases lining up with TRBD2. This CDR3 has 16 amino acids. Looked up from germline, CDR1 is PRHDT and CDR2 is FYEKMQ (reference sequence). Germline trimming cut 6 bases from V and 5 bases from J; bases unmatched to any gene: 10. CDR3 loop: CASRSRLAGAWETQYF. CDR3 in DNA: TGTGCCAGCAGATCCAGACTAGCGGGAGCTTGGGAGACCCAGTACTTC.

The gene calls are TRBV7-9 and TRBJ2-5; TRBD2 is a possible D gene (5 bases). Trimming removed 5 bases at V and 5 bases at J, with 18 bases between. CDR3 length equals 15 residues. CDR1 is SEHNR, CDR2 FQNEAQ, per germline (reference sequence). The CDR3 sequence is CASSPRTRWYETQYF. In DNA form, the CDR3 reads TGTGCCAGCAGCCCCCGAACTAGGTGGTACGAGACCCAGTACTTC.

This chain joins TRBV25-1 and TRBJ2-1; D possibly corresponds to TRBD1 (6 bases). The CDR3 runs 15 residues. CDR1 and CDR2 (germline): MGHDK, SYGVNS. Between the trimmed V and J ends, which lost 7 bases and 4 bases, there was a span of 17 bases. For the CDR3, the DNA is TGTGCCAGCACCCCTACAGGGTTTACATACAATGAGCAGTTCTTC. Its translation: CASTPTGFTYNEQFF.

The chain recombines TRBV14 with TRBJ1-2; D remains unclear. CDR1 SGHDN and CDR2 FVKESK come from the germline V gene. The CDR3 consists of 13 residues. Between the trimmed V and J ends, which lost 4 bases and 2 bases, there was a span of 8 bases. The CDR3 sequence: CASSLTYNYGYTF. As DNA, the CDR3 is TGTGCCAGCAGCCTAACTTACAACTATGGCTACACCTTC.

In this sample, this clone turned up once. The chain combines TRBV11-3 with TRBJ1-3; 7 bases match TRBD1. Per the germline V gene, CDR1 is SGHNT and CDR2 is YENEEA. J was trimmed by 2 bases and V by 1 base; bases with no gene match: 2. The CDR3 consists of 15 residues. The CDR3 spells CASSLAGTAGNTIYF. DNA for the CDR3: TGTGCCAGCAGCTTAGCCGGGACAGCTGGAAACACCATATATTTT.

This clone appeared once. The chain is built from TRBV7-2 and TRBJ1-1; maybe TRBD1 (6 bases). The CDR3 is 14 amino acids. Germline CDR1 SGHTA, CDR2 FQGNSA. The V end was cut by 5 bases, the J end by 6 bases, with 16 bases between. This CDR3 reads CASSPQTGFAEAFF. The CDR3 DNA follows: TGTGCCAGCAGCCCGCAAACAGGGTTTGCTGAAGCTTTCTTT.

The chain joins TRBV5-6 to TRBJ2-1; 12 nucleotides match TRBD2. CDR1 and CDR2 from the germline V gene are SGHDT and YYEEEE. The junction had 8 bases not matched to a gene; V was cut back by 4 bases and J by 12 bases. The CDR3 spans 14 residues. CDR3 DNA: TGTGCCAGCAGCGCGACTAGCGGGAGAACTGTGCAGTTCTTC. It is translated as CASSATSGRTVQFF.

The chain recombines TRBV6-5 with TRBJ2-7, with D perhaps TRBD2 (6 bases). Germline V gives CDR1 MNHEY, CDR2 SVGAGI. V gave up 10 bases and J gave up 2 bases, with 21 bases separating them. The CDR3 has 15 residues. The DNA for the CDR3 is TGTGCCACCCATTCCCCCCCCGGGGGACCCTACGAGCAGTACTTC. Protein: CATHSPPGGPYEQYF.

The chain links TRBV19 to TRBJ1-5, with D uncertain. CDR1 LNHDA and CDR2 SQIVND come from the germline V gene (reference sequence). The CDR3 has 13 residues. Deletions cut 7 bases from V and 11 bases from J, with 18 bases between. In DNA, the CDR3 is TGTGCCAGTACCCCGGCCGTGGGTCGGGCCCAGCATTTT. As protein: CASTPAVGRAQHF. The whole variable domain, filled in from reference TRBV19 and TRBJ1-5, reads DGGITQSPKYLFRKEGQNVTLSCEQNLNHDAMYWYRQDPGQGLRLIYYSQIVNDFQKGDIAEGYSVSREKKESFPLTVTSAQKNPTAFYLCASTPAVGRAQHFGDGTRLSIL.

The V call is TRBV12-3 or TRBV12-4, the J call TRBJ2-1; the D is unclear. V shed 6 bases and J shed 6 bases, with 12 bases lying between them. This CDR3 region has 13 residues. The CDR3 DNA is TGTGCCAGCAGCTCCAGGCCTCCCAATGAGCAGTTCTTC. This translates into CASSSRPPNEQFF.

This chain links TRBV18 with TRBJ1-4, with D unclear. Germline V CDR1 and CDR2: KGHSH, LQKENI. The CDR3 length is 13 residues. V shed 3 bases and J shed 4 bases, with 6 bases lying between them. CDR3 sequence (DNA): TGTGCCAGCTCACCCGGGGTTAATGAAAAACTGTTTTTT. Translated, it gives CASSPGVNEKLFF.

In this sample, this clone turned up once. V gene TRBV29-1 combines with J gene TRBJ2-2, with 7 positions matching TRBD1. This CDR3 contains 15 residues. Germline-derived CDR1 and CDR2 are SQVTM and ANQGSEA. Losses at the gene ends were 2 bases for V and 4 bases for J; bases not matched to a gene: 7. The CDR3 here is CSVERQGQLTGELFF. The CDR3 nucleotides are TGCAGCGTTGAACGACAGGGCCAACTCACCGGGGAGCTGTTTTTT.

The J gene is TRBJ1-2, the V gene TRBV25-1, with 9 bases fitting TRBD1. V trimming: 5 bases; J trimming: 7 bases; junction bases outside the gene matches: 11. The V gene's germline CDR1 is MGHDK and CDR2 SYGVNS. CDR3 length: 15 residues. The CDR3 reads CASSPPGQGLGGYTF. In DNA form, the CDR3 reads TGTGCCAGCAGTCCTCCGGGACAGGGATTGGGTGGCTACACCTTC.

This chain uses TRBV7-2 with TRBJ1-2, with 7 bases fitting TRBD1. This CDR3 spans 14 amino acids. With 5 bases clipped from V and 4 bases from J, the junction kept 7 bases outside the gene matches. Germline V lookup: CDR1 SGHTA, CDR2 FQGNSA. The CDR3 DNA sequence: TGTGCCAGCAGCCCACAGGGGTTCTTCTATGGCTACACCTTC. It yields the protein CASSPQGFFYGYTF.

This clone was found a few times. The V gene is TRBV7-3, the J gene TRBJ1-6, with no clear D. Germline-derived CDR1 and CDR2 are SGHTA and FQGTGA. This CDR3 is 14 amino acids long. Between the trimmed V and J ends, which lost 3 bases and 6 bases, there was a span of 9 bases. CDR3 nucleotides: TGTGCCAGCAGCTTGAGGGCCCCTAATTCACCCCTCCACTTT. Protein sequence: CASSLRAPNSPLHF.

The rearrangement links TRBV12-3 or TRBV12-4 to TRBJ1-1; 7 bases are shared with TRBD1. V was pared by 7 bases and J by 5 bases, with 7 bases of the junction left unmatched. The CDR3 sequence is 13 residues long. CDR3 DNA: TGTGCCAGCACCCAACAGGGGAGGACTGAAGCTTTCTTT. Protein product: CASTQQGRTEAFF.

This sequence joins TRBV5-3 and TRBJ1-4, with a tentative D call TRBD1 (6 bases). TRBV5-3 is reported as an ORF; its role is uncertain. Trimming took 4 bases from V and 4 from J, leaving 11 bases between them. The CDR3 loop spans 14 amino acids. CDR3 in DNA: TGTGCCAGAAGCGGACAGCTGATTAATGAAAAACTGTTTTTT. It codes for CARSGQLINEKLFF.

The chain has TRBV16 and TRBJ2-1; 7 bases match TRBD2. The V gene end was trimmed by 2 bases and the J gene end by 1 base; junction bases not matched to a gene: 11. This CDR3 has 18 residues. Germline assignment: CDR1 KGHSY and CDR2 FQNENV. CDR3 nucleotides: TGTGCCAGCAGCCAAACCGGTGGGAGGGCTGTGTCCTACAATGAGCAGTTCTTC. This encodes CASSQTGGRAVSYNEQFF.

The chain uses TRBV5-6 and TRBJ1-1, with a tentative D call TRBD1 (6 bases). CDR1 SGHDT and CDR2 YYEEEE come from the germline V gene. Trimming cost V 1 base and J 3 bases, with 13 bases left between them. This CDR3 has 15 residues. CDR3 DNA: TGTGCCAGCAGCTTGCCCAACACAGGGTACACTGAAGCTTTCTTT. Its protein is CASSLPNTGYTEAFF.